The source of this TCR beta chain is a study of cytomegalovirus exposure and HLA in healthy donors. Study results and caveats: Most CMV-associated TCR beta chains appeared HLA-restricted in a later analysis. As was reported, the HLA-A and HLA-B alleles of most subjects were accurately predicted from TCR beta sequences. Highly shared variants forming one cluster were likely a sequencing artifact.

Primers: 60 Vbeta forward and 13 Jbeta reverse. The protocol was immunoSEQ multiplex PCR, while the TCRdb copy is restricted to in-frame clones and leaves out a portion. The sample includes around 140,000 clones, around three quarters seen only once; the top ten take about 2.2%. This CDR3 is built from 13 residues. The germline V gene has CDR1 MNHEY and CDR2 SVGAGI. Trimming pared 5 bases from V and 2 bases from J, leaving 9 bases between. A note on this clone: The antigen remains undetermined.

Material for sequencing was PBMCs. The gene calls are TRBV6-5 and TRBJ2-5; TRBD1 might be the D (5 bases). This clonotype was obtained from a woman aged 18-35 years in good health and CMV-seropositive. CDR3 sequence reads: CASSRQGQETQYF. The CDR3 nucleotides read TGTGCCAGCAGTCGTCAGGGACAAGAGACCCAGTACTTC.